One T cell receptor (beta chain) is described in this entry. Its antigen is unknown. The CDR3 is 13 residues long. Germline V lookup: CDR1 KGHSH, CDR2 LQKENI. The entry originates in a study of monozygotic twins with inflammatory bowel disease. General study points: For repertoire similarity, concordant twins did not differ from discordant twins, possibly because power was limited.

TCRdb reanalyzed the 5' RACE reads and collapses them to one entry per CDR3 protein, without DNA. This listing includes 200,000 to 250,000 distinct CDR3 sequences. The receptor was isolated from a human donor with ulcerative colitis or Crohn's disease, or a healthy co-twin of an affected twin (not recorded which). V gene TRBV18 combines with J gene TRBJ2-2. The sequenced sample consisted of blood. CDR3: CASSPVDTGELFF.